A single sample gave rise to the 30 T cell receptor beta chains below, sequenced in a study of shared clonotypes between healthy human individuals. The repertoire was sequenced with immunoSEQ multiplex PCR; TCRdb's copy has only in-frame clones and lacks some. The sample holds about 1.5 million clones, nearly 99% seen once. Input material: naive CD4+ T cells sorted from blood. Subset noted: CD45RA+ positively selected. Receptors originate from a man younger than 45 in good health.

The V gene is TRBV4-3, the J gene TRBJ1-5; D may be TRBD1 (5 bases). The V end lost 3 bases, the J end lost 5 bases, and 8 bases lay between the germline ends. CDR1 LGHNA and CDR2 YSLEER come from the germline V gene. The CDR3 spans 13 residues. For the CDR3, the DNA is TGCGCCAGCAGCCAGAGACAGTATCAGCCCCAGCATTTT. It is translated as CASSQRQYQPQHF.

V usage is TRBV7-6 and J usage is TRBJ2-5, with 7 positions matching TRBD1. CDR3 length: 14 residues. Germline values: CDR1 SGHVS, CDR2 FNYEAQ. J lost 5 bases, V lost 5 bases, and 8 bases had no gene match. The DNA of the CDR3 is TGTGCCAGCAGCCGAAGAGGGGGCGTTGAGACCCAGTACTTC. Translated: CASSRRGGVETQYF.

The chain carries TRBV9 and TRBJ1-1; D is undetermined. The germline gives CDR1 SGDLS, CDR2 YYNGEE. The length of the CDR3 is 14 residues. The V gene lost 0 bases and the J gene lost 4 bases, with 10 bases spanning the gap. Written as DNA, the CDR3 is TGTGCCAGCAGCGTAGGGGCAGAGGGCACTGAAGCTTTCTTT. This codes for CASSVGAEGTEAFF. Filled out from reference TRBV9 and TRBJ1-1, the complete variable domain reads DSGVTQTPKHLITATGQRVTLRCSPRSGDLSVYWYQQSLDQGLQFLIQYYNGEERAKGNILERFSAQQFPDLHSELNLSSLELGDSALYFCASSVGAEGTEAFFGQGTRLTVV.

The genes are TRBV30 and TRBJ1-5; D ambiguous. The CDR3 has 14 amino acids. Germline assignment: CDR1 GTSNPN and CDR2 SVGIG (reference sequence). The V end was cut by 5 bases, the J end by 3 bases, with 14 bases between. The CDR3 sequence: CAWGPGQFNQPQHF. The CDR3 coding sequence is TGTGCCTGGGGGCCGGGCCAATTCAATCAGCCCCAGCATTTT.

The chain is built from TRBV19 and TRBJ1-2; the D is unclear. Germline V gene sequence: CDR1 LNHDA, CDR2 SQIVND (reference sequence). V lost 8 bases and J 4 bases, leaving 20 bases between the germline ends. There are 15 residues in the CDR3. The CDR3 loop reads CASHIKPGQSYGYTF. The CDR3 nucleotides read TGTGCCAGTCACATCAAACCGGGTCAAAGCTATGGCTACACCTTC.

Points on this clone: Other DNA sequences of this sample code for an identical CDR3. The chain joins TRBV6-6 to TRBJ2-1; D not certain. Germline V CDR1 and CDR2: MNHNY, SVGAGI (reference sequence). The CDR3 sequence is 13 residues long. V shed 0 bases and J shed 7 bases, with 7 bases lying between them. The CDR3 region has the DNA TGTGCCAGCAGTTACTCCAGTGGGAATGAGCAGTTCTTC. It specifies CASSYSSGNEQFF.

The chain recombines TRBV27 with TRBJ2-1; tentative D call: TRBD1 (6 bases). V lost 5 bases, J lost 5 bases, and 13 bases lay in between. This CDR3 spans 14 amino acids. Germline V lookup: CDR1 MNHEY, CDR2 SMNVEV (reference sequence). CDR3 DNA sequence: TGTGCCAGCAGTCCCTTGGACAGAAACAATGAGCAGTTCTTC. Its translation is CASSPLDRNNEQFF.

The V gene is TRBV19, the J gene TRBJ2-2; 9 bases fit TRBD1. The germline V gene encodes CDR1 LNHDA and CDR2 SQIVND (reference sequence). J lost 6 bases, V lost 6 bases, and 14 bases had no gene match. The CDR3 spans 17 residues. This chain's CDR3 is CASRTSGTGNMAGELFF. The CDR3 nucleotides are TGTGCCAGTAGGACGTCCGGGACAGGGAATATGGCCGGGGAGCTGTTTTTT.

The chain links TRBV2 to TRBJ2-2; D is tentatively TRBD1 or TRBD2 (6 bases each). Per the germline V gene, CDR1 is SNHLY and CDR2 is FYNNEI. The CDR3 covers 14 residues. Trimming removed 9 bases at V and 6 bases at J, with 17 bases between. The CDR3 here is CASRDPGAPGELFF. In nucleotides, the CDR3 is TGTGCCAGTCGGGATCCGGGGGCGCCCGGGGAGCTGTTTTTT.

The rearrangement links TRBV27 to TRBJ2-1; 11 positions match TRBD2. Germline CDR1 is MNHEY and CDR2 is SMNVEV (reference sequence). The V segment lost 2 bases and the J segment 6 bases; nucleotides outside the gene matches: 9. The CDR3 sequence is 17 residues long. CDR3 amino acids: CASSLLLSGRAFNEQFF. The CDR3 coding sequence is TGTGCCAGCAGTTTACTCCTTAGCGGGAGGGCTTTCAATGAGCAGTTCTTC.

The V call is TRBV6-5, the J call TRBJ1-2; D possibly corresponds to TRBD1 (6 bases). Germline CDR1 is MNHEY and CDR2 is SVGAGI. CDR3 length equals 15 residues. The germline V and J ends were trimmed by 0 bases and 3 bases, with 11 bases remaining between them. CDR3 region: CASSYSRGNHYGYTF. DNA for the CDR3: TGTGCCAGCAGTTACTCGAGGGGGAACCACTATGGCTACACCTTC.

V usage is TRBV7-4 and J usage is TRBJ2-7; 9 bases match TRBD1. Germline assignment: CDR1 SGHVT and CDR2 SQSDAQ. The CDR3 spans 18 residues. The V segment lost 1 base and the J segment 1 base; nucleotides outside the gene matches: 11. For the CDR3, the DNA is TGTGCCAGCAGCTTAGTCATGGGACAGGGATTGGGGTCCTACGAGCAGTACTTC. Protein sequence: CASSLVMGQGLGSYEQYF.

V is TRBV5-4 and J is TRBJ1-5; D gene unclear. Between the trimmed V and J ends, which lost 4 bases and 6 bases, there was a span of 17 bases. CDR1 and CDR2 (germline): SGHNT, YYREEE (reference sequence). The CDR3 covers 15 residues. CDR3 nucleotide sequence: TGTGCCAGCAGCCCCGAACCCTGGCCTATTCAGCCCCAGCATTTT. It codes for CASSPEPWPIQPQHF.

CDR3: CASSLAVRSDEQYF. CDR3 nucleotides: TGCGCCAGCAGCTTGGCCGTACGGAGCGACGAGCAGTACTTC. The rearrangement links TRBV5-1 to TRBJ2-7, with unresolved D. V gave up 0 bases and J gave up 5 bases, with 12 bases separating them. The CDR3 loop spans 14 amino acids. Per germline, CDR1 SGHRS and CDR2 YFSETQ.

This clone was recorded only once. The sample holds other DNA sequences that translate to the same CDR3. The chain links TRBV5-1 to TRBJ2-1, with TRBD1 as a possible D gene (5 bases). CDR3 length: 12 amino acids. The V gene's germline CDR1 is SGHRS and CDR2 YFSETQ. The ends were cut back, 2 bases at V and 7 bases at J, with 7 bases in the middle. The CDR3 coding sequence is TGCGCCAGCAGCTTCCAGGGAAATGAGCAGTTCTTC. Translation gives CASSFQGNEQFF.

This clone came up once. The chain uses TRBV6-1 and TRBJ2-7; 10 nucleotides match TRBD1. The CDR3 extends over 15 amino acids. After removal of 6 bases from V and 3 bases from J, the junction contained 8 bases not matched to a gene. In germline, CDR1 is MNHNS, CDR2 SASEGT. As DNA, the CDR3 is TGTGCCAGCAGCCAAGCTGGGACAGGGGTCTACGAGCAGTACTTC. Protein product: CASSQAGTGVYEQYF.

The chain uses TRBV28 and TRBJ2-3, with D perhaps matching TRBD1 (6 bases). V was trimmed by 3 bases and J by 0 bases, leaving 16 bases between them. Germline CDR1 is MDHEN and CDR2 is SYDVKM. CDR3 length: 17 amino acids. The CDR3 region is CASSFDWTETSTDTQYF. The CDR3 DNA reads as TGTGCCAGCAGTTTCGACTGGACAGAAACTAGCACAGATACGCAGTATTTT.

V usage is TRBV18 and J usage is TRBJ1-3; D ambiguous. Germline V gene lookup returns CDR1 KGHSH and CDR2 LQKENI. The CDR3 has 15 amino acids. V shed 3 bases and J shed 0 bases, with 9 bases lying between them. CDR3 sequence reads: CASSPQLISGNTIYF. The CDR3, as DNA: TGTGCCAGCTCACCTCAACTCATCTCTGGAAACACCATATATTTT.

V usage is TRBV19 and J usage is TRBJ2-1; D is perhaps TRBD2 (5 bases). Trimming took off 3 bases at V and 10 bases at J, with 13 bases between the two ends. The CDR3 length is 13 residues. The V gene's germline CDR1 is LNHDA and CDR2 SQIVND (reference sequence). The CDR3 loop is CASSIFGVEEQFF. CDR3 in DNA: TGTGCCAGTAGTATTTTCGGGGTAGAGGAGCAGTTCTTC.

The CDR3 is CASSPQGTNPIYEQYF. The CDR3 DNA reads TGTGCCAGCAGCCCACAGGGGACCAACCCCATTTACGAGCAGTACTTC. V gene TRBV9 combines with J gene TRBJ2-7; TRBD1 agrees at 7 bases. CDR1 is SGDLS and CDR2 is YYNGEE in the germline V gene. This CDR3 region has 16 residues. V shed 4 bases, J shed 4 bases, and the junction held 14 bases outside the gene matches.

The rearrangement links TRBV7-9 to TRBJ2-5; 8 positions match TRBD2. With V trimmed by 8 bases and J by 2 bases, 10 bases remained unmatched. CDR1 and CDR2 (germline): SEHNR, FQNEAQ (reference sequence). The CDR3 spans 15 residues. CDR3 in amino acids: CASARGGRSQETQYF. In DNA, the CDR3 is TGTGCCAGCGCCCGGGGGGGCCGATCTCAAGAGACCCAGTACTTC.

The chain uses TRBV7-9 and TRBJ2-1, with 8 bases identical to TRBD2. The CDR3 runs 13 residues. Looked up from germline, CDR1 is SEHNR and CDR2 is FQNEAQ (reference sequence). V gave up 5 bases and J gave up 8 bases; unmatched junction bases: 5. The CDR3 sequence is CASSRTSPHEQFF. In nucleotides, the CDR3 is TGTGCCAGCAGCCGGACTAGCCCCCATGAGCAGTTCTTC.

This clone occurred once. J is TRBJ2-7 and V is TRBV7-2; D is uncertain. CDR3 length equals 14 residues. Between the trimmed V and J ends, which lost 2 bases and 5 bases, there was a span of 13 bases. Looked up from germline, CDR1 is SGHTA and CDR2 is FQGNSA. CDR3 in DNA: TGTGCCAGCAGCTTAATCGACAAAGGTGACGAGCAGTACTTC. Protein: CASSLIDKGDEQYF. Variable domain in full (rest from reference TRBV7-2 and TRBJ2-7): GAGVSQSPSNKVTEKGKDVELRCDPISGHTALYWYRQSLGQGLEFLIYFQGNSAPDKSGLPSDRFSAERTGGSVSTLTIQRTQQEDSAVYLCASSLIDKGDEQYFGPGTRLTVT.

V gene TRBV6-6 combines with J gene TRBJ1-5, with D possibly TRBD1 on 6 matching bases. The V gene's germline CDR1 is MNHNY and CDR2 SVGAGI (reference sequence). The CDR3 is made up of 16 amino acids. The V end lost 0 bases, the J end lost 3 bases, and 12 bases lay between the germline ends. CDR3 sequence reads: CASSYSSGADNQPQHF. The CDR3 nucleotides read TGTGCCAGCAGTTACTCTTCAGGGGCTGACAATCAGCCCCAGCATTTT.

This clone was counted once. Other DNA sequences in the same sample also yield this CDR3. The V gene is TRBV5-1, the J gene TRBJ2-5, with 9 bases fitting TRBD1. Losses at the gene ends were 0 bases for V and 5 bases for J; bases not matched to a gene: 2. This CDR3 is 14 amino acids long. Germline V CDR1 and CDR2: SGHRS, YFSETQ. CDR3 coding DNA: TGCGCCAGCAGCTTGGAAGGACAGGGGGAGACCCAGTACTTC. Amino acid sequence: CASSLEGQGETQYF. The whole variable domain, remainder taken from reference TRBV5-1 and TRBJ2-5, is KAGVTQTPRYLIKTRGQQVTLSCSPISGHRSVSWYQQTPGQGLQFLFEYFSETQRNKGNFPGRFSGRQFSNSRSEMNVSTLELGDSALYLCASSLEGQGETQYFGPGTRLLVL.

This chain uses TRBV7-2 with TRBJ2-1, with D unclear. The germline V and J ends were trimmed by 1 base and 7 bases, with 11 bases remaining between them. The CDR3 contains 14 residues. CDR1 and CDR2 from the germline V gene are SGHTA and FQGNSA. Here the CDR3 DNA reads TGTGCCAGCAGCTTAGGGGTTCTTCCGAATGAGCAGTTCTTC. Translating it yields CASSLGVLPNEQFF. Drawing the rest from reference TRBV7-2 and TRBJ2-1, the complete variable domain is GAGVSQSPSNKVTEKGKDVELRCDPISGHTALYWYRQSLGQGLEFLIYFQGNSAPDKSGLPSDRFSAERTGGSVSTLTIQRTQQEDSAVYLCASSLGVLPNEQFFGPGTRLTVL.

The chain joins TRBV6-1 to TRBJ2-1, with D perhaps given as TRBD1 or TRBD2 (6 bases each). The CDR3 totals 16 residues. The V end was cut by 4 bases, the J end by 1 base, with 14 bases between. Germline V lookup: CDR1 MNHNS, CDR2 SASEGT. The CDR3: CASSGWGAGSYNEQFF. DNA for the CDR3: TGTGCCAGCAGTGGATGGGGGGCGGGATCCTACAATGAGCAGTTCTTC.

The gene calls are TRBV19 and TRBJ2-2; D unresolved. The germline V gene has CDR1 LNHDA and CDR2 SQIVND (reference sequence). The CDR3 covers 16 residues. The V and J ends lost 3 bases and 3 bases respectively, with 14 bases between them. CDR3 loop: CASSIPSLSDTGELFF. CDR3 sequence (DNA): TGTGCCAGTAGTATCCCATCTTTAAGCGACACCGGGGAGCTGTTTTTT.

The V call is TRBV9, the J call TRBJ1-5; perhaps TRBD1 as D (5 bases). CDR3 size: 15 residues. Deletions cut 4 bases from V and 4 bases from J, with 15 bases between. Germline V gene sequence: CDR1 SGDLS, CDR2 YYNGEE. The CDR3 region has the DNA TGTGCCAGCAGCCTAGGGGCGGGGGTGAATCAGCCCCAGCATTTT. The encoded protein is CASSLGAGVNQPQHF. The full variable domain, in which reference TRBV9 and TRBJ1-5 provide the parts outside the CDR3, is DSGVTQTPKHLITATGQRVTLRCSPRSGDLSVYWYQQSLDQGLQFLIQYYNGEERAKGNILERFSAQQFPDLHSELNLSSLELGDSALYFCASSLGAGVNQPQHFGDGTRLSIL.

The chain carries TRBV18 and TRBJ2-3, with D tentatively TRBD2 (5 bases). Germline V lookup: CDR1 KGHSH, CDR2 LQKENI. The CDR3 length is 18 residues. V was shortened by 0 bases and J by 1 base, with 17 bases between the two germline ends. The CDR3 sequence: CASSPPLTRSRGTDTQYF. CDR3 in DNA: TGTGCCAGCTCACCACCGCTTACTAGGAGCCGGGGCACAGATACGCAGTATTTT.